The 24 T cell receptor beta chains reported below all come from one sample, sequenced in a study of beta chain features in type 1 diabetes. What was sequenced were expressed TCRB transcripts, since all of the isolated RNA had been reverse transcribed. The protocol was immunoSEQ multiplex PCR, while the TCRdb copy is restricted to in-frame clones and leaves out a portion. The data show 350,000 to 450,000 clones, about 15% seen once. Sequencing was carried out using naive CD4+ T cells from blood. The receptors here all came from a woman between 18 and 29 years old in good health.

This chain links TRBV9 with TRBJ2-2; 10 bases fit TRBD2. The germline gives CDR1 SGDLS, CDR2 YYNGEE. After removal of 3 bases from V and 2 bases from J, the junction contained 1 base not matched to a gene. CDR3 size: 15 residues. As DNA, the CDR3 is TGTGCCAGCAGCGGACTAGCGGGCAACACCGGGGAGCTGTTTTTT. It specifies CASSGLAGNTGELFF.

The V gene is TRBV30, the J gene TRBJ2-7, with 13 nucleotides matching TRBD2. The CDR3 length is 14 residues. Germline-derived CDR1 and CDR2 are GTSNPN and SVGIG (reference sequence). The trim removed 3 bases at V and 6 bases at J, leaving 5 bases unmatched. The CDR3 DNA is TGTGCCTGGAGCCCCGGACTAGCGGGAGTCGAGCAGTACTTC. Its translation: CAWSPGLAGVEQYF.

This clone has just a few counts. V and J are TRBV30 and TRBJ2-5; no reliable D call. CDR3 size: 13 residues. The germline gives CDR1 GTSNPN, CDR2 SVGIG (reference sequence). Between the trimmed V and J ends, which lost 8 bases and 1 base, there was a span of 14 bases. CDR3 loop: CALAMAVQETQYF. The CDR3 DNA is TGTGCCCTGGCCATGGCAGTCCAAGAGACCCAGTACTTC.

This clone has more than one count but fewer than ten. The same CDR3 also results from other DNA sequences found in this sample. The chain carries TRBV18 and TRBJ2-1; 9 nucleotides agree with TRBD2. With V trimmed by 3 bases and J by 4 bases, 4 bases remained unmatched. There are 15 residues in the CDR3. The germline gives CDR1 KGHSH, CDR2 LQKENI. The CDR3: CASSPGLASYNEQFF. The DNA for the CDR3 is TGTGCCAGCTCACCCGGACTAGCGAGTTACAATGAGCAGTTCTTC.

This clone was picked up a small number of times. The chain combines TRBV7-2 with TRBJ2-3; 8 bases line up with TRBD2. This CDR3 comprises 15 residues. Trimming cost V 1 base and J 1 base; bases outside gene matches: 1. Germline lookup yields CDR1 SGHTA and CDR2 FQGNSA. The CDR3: CASSLVLAGTDTQYF. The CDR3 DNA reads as TGTGCCAGCAGCTTAGTACTAGCGGGCACAGATACGCAGTATTTT.

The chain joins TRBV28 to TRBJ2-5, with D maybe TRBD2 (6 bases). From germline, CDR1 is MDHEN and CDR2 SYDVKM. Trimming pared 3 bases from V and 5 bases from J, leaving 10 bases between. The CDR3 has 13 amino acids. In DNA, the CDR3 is TGTGCCAGCAGTTTGGAGGGTTTGGAGACCCAGTACTTC. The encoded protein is CASSLEGLETQYF.

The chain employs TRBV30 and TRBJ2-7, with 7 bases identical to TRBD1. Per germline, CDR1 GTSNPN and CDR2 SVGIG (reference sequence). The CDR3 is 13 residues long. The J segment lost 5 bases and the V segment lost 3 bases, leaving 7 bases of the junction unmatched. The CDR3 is CAWSRGTNNEQYF. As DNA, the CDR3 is TGTGCCTGGAGCAGGGGGACGAATAACGAGCAGTACTTC.

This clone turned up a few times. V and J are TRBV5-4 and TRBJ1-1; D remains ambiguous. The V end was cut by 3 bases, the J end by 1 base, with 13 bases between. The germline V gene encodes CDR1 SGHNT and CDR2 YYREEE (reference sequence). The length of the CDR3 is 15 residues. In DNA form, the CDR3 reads TGTGCCAGCAGCTCGCAGGCCCGGGGGAACACTGAAGCTTTCTTT. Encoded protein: CASSSQARGNTEAFF.

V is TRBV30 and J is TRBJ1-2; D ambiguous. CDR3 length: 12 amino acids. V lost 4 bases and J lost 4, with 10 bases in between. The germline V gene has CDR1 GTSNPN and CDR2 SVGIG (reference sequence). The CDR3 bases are TGTGCCTGGACTGAACACCGCTATGGCTACACCTTC. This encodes CAWTEHRYGYTF.

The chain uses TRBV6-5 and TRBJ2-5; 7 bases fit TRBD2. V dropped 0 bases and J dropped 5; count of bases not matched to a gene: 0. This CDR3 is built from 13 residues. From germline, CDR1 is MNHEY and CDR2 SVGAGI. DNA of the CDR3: TGTGCCAGCAGTTACTCGGGGGGGGAGACCCAGTACTTC. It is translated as CASSYSGGETQYF.

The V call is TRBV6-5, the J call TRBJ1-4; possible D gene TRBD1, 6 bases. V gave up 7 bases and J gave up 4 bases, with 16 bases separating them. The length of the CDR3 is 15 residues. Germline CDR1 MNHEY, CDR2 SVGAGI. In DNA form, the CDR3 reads TGTGCCAGCAAACAGGGCGCTGTCGGTAATGAAAAACTGTTTTTT. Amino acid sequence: CASKQGAVGNEKLFF.

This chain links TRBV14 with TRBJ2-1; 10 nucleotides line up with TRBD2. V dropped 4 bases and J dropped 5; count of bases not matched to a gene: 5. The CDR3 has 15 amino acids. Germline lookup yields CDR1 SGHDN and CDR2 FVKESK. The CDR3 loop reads CASSPTSGINNEQFF. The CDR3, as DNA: TGTGCCAGCAGCCCTACTAGCGGGATTAACAATGAGCAGTTCTTC. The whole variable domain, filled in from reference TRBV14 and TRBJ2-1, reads EAGVTQFPSHSVIEKGQTVTLRCDPISGHDNLYWYRRVMGKEIKFLLHFVKESKQDESGMPNNRFLAERTGGTYSTLKVQPAELEDSGVYFCASSPTSGINNEQFFGPGTRLTVL.

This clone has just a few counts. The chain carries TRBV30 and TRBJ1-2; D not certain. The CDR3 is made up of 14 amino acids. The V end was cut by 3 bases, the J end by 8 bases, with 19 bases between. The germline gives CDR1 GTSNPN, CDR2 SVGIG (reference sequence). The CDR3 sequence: CAWSAKRGVRGYTF. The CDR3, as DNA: TGTGCCTGGAGCGCAAAGCGGGGTGTGAGGGGCTACACCTTC.

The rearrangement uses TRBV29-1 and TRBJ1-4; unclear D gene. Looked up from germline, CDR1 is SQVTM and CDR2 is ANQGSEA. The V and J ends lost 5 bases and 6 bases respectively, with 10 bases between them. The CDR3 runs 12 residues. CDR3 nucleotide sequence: TGCAGCGTTAAGACGCTAGATGAAAAACTGTTTTTT. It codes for CSVKTLDEKLFF.

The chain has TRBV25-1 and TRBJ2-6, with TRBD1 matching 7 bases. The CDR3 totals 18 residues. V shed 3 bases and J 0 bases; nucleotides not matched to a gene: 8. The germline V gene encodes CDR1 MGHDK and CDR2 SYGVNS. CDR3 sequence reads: CASSDPLDRVSGANVLTF. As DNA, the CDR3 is TGTGCCAGCAGTGATCCCCTTGACAGGGTCTCTGGGGCCAACGTCCTGACTTTC.

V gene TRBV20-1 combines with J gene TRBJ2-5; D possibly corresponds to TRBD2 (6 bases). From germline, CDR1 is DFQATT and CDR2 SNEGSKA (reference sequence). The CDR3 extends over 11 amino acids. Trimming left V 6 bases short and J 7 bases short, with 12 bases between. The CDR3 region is CSARLGGTQYF. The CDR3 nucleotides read TGCAGTGCACGACTGGGAGGGACCCAGTACTTC.

CDR3 protein: CSVRGGWMNTEAFF. The DNA of the CDR3 is TGCAGCGTTAGAGGAGGATGGATGAACACTGAAGCTTTCTTT. The V and J genes are TRBV29-1 and TRBJ1-1; D is uncertain. The germline V gene encodes CDR1 SQVTM and CDR2 ANQGSEA. V was clipped by 5 bases and J by 0 bases, with 13 bases between them. This CDR3 is 14 amino acids long.

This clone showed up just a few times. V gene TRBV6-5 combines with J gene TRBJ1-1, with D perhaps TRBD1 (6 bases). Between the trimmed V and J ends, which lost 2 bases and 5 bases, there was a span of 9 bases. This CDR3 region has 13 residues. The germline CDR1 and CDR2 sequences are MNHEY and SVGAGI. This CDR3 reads CASSYRGKTEAFF. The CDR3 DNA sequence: TGTGCCAGCAGTTACAGGGGGAAGACTGAAGCTTTCTTT.

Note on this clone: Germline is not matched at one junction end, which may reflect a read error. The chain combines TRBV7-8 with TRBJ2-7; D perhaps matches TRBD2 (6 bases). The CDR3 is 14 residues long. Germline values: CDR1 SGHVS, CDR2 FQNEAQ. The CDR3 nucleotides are TGTGCCAGCAGCTTAGTACTTTCTACGGGAGCAGTGGACTTC. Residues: CASSLVLSTGAVDF.

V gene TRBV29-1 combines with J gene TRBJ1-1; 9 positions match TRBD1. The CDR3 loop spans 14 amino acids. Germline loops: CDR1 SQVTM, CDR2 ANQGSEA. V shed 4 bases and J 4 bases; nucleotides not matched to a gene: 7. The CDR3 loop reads CSVVSTGGSTEAFF. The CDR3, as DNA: TGCAGCGTTGTCTCGACAGGGGGGAGCACTGAAGCTTTCTTT.

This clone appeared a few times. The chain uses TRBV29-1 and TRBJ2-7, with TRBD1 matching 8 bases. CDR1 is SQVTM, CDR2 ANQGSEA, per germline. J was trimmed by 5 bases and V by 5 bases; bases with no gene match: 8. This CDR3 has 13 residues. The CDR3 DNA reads TGCAGCGTTCCGGTCAGGGGGCTCGACGAGCAGTACTTC. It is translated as CSVPVRGLDEQYF.

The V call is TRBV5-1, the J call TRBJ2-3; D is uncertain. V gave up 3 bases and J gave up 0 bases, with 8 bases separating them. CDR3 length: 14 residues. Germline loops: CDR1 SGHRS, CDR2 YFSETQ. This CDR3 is CASSYGASTDTQYF. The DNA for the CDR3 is TGCGCCAGCAGCTACGGAGCTAGCACAGATACGCAGTATTTT.

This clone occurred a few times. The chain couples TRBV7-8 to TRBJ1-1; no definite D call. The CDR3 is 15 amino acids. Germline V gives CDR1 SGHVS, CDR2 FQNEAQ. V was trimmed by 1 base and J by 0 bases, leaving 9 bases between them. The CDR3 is CASSLDGQVNTEAFF. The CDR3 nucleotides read TGTGCCAGCAGCTTAGATGGGCAGGTGAACACTGAAGCTTTCTTT.

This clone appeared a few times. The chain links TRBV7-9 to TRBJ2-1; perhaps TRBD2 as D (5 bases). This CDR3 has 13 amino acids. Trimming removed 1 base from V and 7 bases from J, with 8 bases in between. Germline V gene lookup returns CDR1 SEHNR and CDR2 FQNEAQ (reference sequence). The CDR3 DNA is TGTGCCAGCAGCTTAGAGTCGGGGAATGAGCAGTTCTTC. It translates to CASSLESGNEQFF.